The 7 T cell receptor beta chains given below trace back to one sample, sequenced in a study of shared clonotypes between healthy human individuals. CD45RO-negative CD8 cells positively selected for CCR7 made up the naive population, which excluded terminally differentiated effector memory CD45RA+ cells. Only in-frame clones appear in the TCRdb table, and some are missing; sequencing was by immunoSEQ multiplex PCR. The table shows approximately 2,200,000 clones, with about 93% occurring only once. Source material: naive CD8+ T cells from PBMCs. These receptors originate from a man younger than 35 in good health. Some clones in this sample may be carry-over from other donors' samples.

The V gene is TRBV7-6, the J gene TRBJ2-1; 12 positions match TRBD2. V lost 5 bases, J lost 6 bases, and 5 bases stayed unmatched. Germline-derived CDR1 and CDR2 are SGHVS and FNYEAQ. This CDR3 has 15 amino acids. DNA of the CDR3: TGTGCCAGCAGCGCTAGCGGGAGGGCCCTCAATGAGCAGTTCTTC. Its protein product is CASSASGRALNEQFF.

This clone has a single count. The CDR3 DNA sequence: TGTGCCAGCAGAACGACAGAGCCGATCTACGAGCAGTACTTC. Translating gives CASRTTEPIYEQYF. The rearrangement uses TRBV28 and TRBJ2-7, with D perhaps TRBD1 (5 bases). The CDR3 is 14 residues long. Germline assignment: CDR1 MDHEN and CDR2 SYDVKM. The V and J ends lost 6 bases and 3 bases respectively, with 15 bases between them.

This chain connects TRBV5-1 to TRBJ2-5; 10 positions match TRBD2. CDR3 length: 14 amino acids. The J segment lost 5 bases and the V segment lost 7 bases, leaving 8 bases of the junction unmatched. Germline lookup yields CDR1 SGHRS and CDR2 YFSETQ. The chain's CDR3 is CASELAGGSETQYF. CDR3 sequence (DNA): TGCGCCAGCGAATTAGCGGGAGGTAGTGAGACCCAGTACTTC.

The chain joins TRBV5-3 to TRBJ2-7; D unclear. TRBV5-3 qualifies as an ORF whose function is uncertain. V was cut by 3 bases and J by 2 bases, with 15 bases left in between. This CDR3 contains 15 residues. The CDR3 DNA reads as TGTGCCAGAAGCTCAACCGAGAGGCCAGCCTACGAGCAGTACTTC. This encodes CARSSTERPAYEQYF.

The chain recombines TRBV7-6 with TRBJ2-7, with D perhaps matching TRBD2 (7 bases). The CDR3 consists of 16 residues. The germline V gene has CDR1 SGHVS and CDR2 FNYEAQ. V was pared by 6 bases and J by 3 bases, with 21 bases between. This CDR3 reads CASSPRGGGTHYEQYF. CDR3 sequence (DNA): TGTGCCAGCAGTCCGAGGGGGGGAGGTACCCACTACGAGCAGTACTTC.

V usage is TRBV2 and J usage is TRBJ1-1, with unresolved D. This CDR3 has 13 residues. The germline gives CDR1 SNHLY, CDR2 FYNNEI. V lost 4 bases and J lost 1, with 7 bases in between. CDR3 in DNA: TGTGCCAGCAGTGGTGGGTCGAACACTGAAGCTTTCTTT. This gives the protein CASSGGSNTEAFF.

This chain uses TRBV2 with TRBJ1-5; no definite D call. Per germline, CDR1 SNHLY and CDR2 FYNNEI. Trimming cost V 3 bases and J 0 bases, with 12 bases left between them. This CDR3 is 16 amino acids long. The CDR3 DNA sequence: TGTGCCAGCAGTGACGGTCCGGGGTATAGCAATCAGCCCCAGCATTTT. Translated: CASSDGPGYSNQPQHF.